This T cell receptor beta chain was retrieved from a study of technical replicates of blood from several donors (dated by TCRdb to about 2017). To note about this clone: The antigen it binds to is not known. The sample holds no much larger clone one base away, and base qualities are not on file.

V is clipped by 3 bases and J by 5 bases, and the sequence between their germline boundaries is 5 bases long. The CDR3 runs 11 amino acids, cysteine and phenylalanine included. Only the CDR3 part of the read is kept: 33 bases, read in frame from the first base. CDR1 MNHEY and CDR2 SMNVEV are derived from the germline V gene (reference sequence). The library was made by the immunoSEQ multiplex PCR assay. TCRdb carries this immuneACCESS record with in-frame sequences only. Its versions omit some clonotypes, under half of them owing to an unresolved V gene in the studies checked, with the rest unexplained. The table for this sample lists about 91,000 clones; 92% of them were counted only once. The ten largest account for roughly 0.25% of the sample.

Sequencing input: T cells isolated from PBMCs. The V gene is TRBV27 and the J gene is TRBJ2-7, with no D gene named confidently. The receptor's source is a human donor in good health. The nucleotide sequence is given as TGTGCCAGCAGTTTTCTCCACGAGCAGTACTTC. It is translated as CASSFLHEQYF.